Below, one TCR beta chain is given with its context. Antigen specificity is unknown. Barcoded TCR alpha and TCR beta cDNA libraries with UMIs came from 5'RACE using constant-segment primers. Using its own MiXCR run on the 5' RACE reads, TCRdb lists one record per CDR3 protein. The sample records 250,000 to 400,000 distinct CDR3 sequences, around 15% being singletons. This specimen comes from a study of T-cell memory formation after mild COVID-19. Turning to the study itself: TCR clusters mostly belonged to single donors. Study-level findings and limits: Largely, contracting CD4+ clones fell within CM and EM, and contracting CD8+ clones within EMRA.

With V trimmed by 8 bases and J by 8 bases, 7 bases remained unmatched. CDR3 length: 12 residues. The germline CDR1 and CDR2 sequences are ENHRY and SYGVKD. The source of this sequence is a young man who had mild COVID-19 (a few samples of this study predate the infection). Cell type and time point are not known. The sample taken for sequencing was PBMCs or a T cell subset sorted from them (not recorded which). The chain employs TRBV10-3 and TRBJ2-3; 7 bases line up with TRBD2. CDR3 sequence (DNA): TGTGCCATCCATGGGGGGGATTTTACGCAGTATTTT. Encoded protein: CAIHGGDFTQYF.